A single sample is the source of the 24 T cell receptor beta chains below, sequenced in a study of PD-1 blockade in mismatch repair-deficient tumors. TCRdb's copy holds only in-frame clones and misses some; the assay was immunoSEQ multiplex PCR. Of about 60,000 clones in the sample, about nine tenths were seen once. Specimen: peripheral blood, collected 52 weeks after starting pembrolizumab. The receptor source for this set is an adult with mismatch repair-deficient cancer.

The chain employs TRBV6-1 and TRBJ2-5; D remains ambiguous. V dropped 7 bases and J dropped 1 base, with 4 bases sitting between them. The CDR3 extends over 11 amino acids. Germline V gene data show CDR1 as MNHNS and CDR2 as SASEGT. This chain's CDR3 is CASTIQETQYF. The DNA for the CDR3 is TGTGCCAGCACGATCCAAGAGACCCAGTACTTC.

This clone turned up a few times. DNA of the CDR3: TGTGCCAGCAGCAATTCCTACGAGCAGTACTTC. Translated: CASSNSYEQYF. The V and J genes are TRBV5-4 and TRBJ2-7; D unclear. Trimming pared 4 bases from V and 1 base from J, leaving 3 bases between. Germline CDR1 SGHNT, CDR2 YYREEE (reference sequence). The CDR3 runs to 11 residues. Full variable domain (remainder filled in from reference TRBV5-4 and TRBJ2-7): ETGVTQSPTHLIKTRGQQVTLRCSSQSGHNTVSWYQQALGQGPQFIFQYYREEENGRGNFPPRFSGLQFPNYSSELNVNALELDDSALYLCASSNSYEQYFGPGTRLTVT.

The V and J genes are TRBV18 and TRBJ1-4; D is uncertain. Trimming removed 2 bases from V and 7 bases from J, with 11 bases in between. The CDR3 has 14 residues. The germline V gene encodes CDR1 KGHSH and CDR2 LQKENI. This chain's CDR3 is CASSPGKVREKLFF. CDR3 DNA: TGTGCCAGCTCACCAGGGAAGGTCCGTGAAAAACTGTTTTTT.

The genes are TRBV30 and TRBJ2-7; D is possibly TRBD2 (6 bases). V was pared by 0 bases and J by 7 bases, with 7 bases between. The CDR3 spans 11 residues. Germline assignment: CDR1 GTSNPN and CDR2 SVGIG (reference sequence). CDR3 region: CAWSVRGEQYF. The CDR3 nucleotides read TGTGCCTGGAGTGTACGGGGGGAGCAGTACTTC.

This sequence joins TRBV11-3 and TRBJ2-3, with D maybe TRBD1 (5 bases). V was cut by 3 bases and J by 0 bases, with 10 bases left in between. Germline V gene lookup returns CDR1 SGHNT and CDR2 YENEEA. CDR3 length: 15 amino acids. The CDR3: CASSLSGASTDTQYF. DNA for the CDR3: TGTGCCAGCAGCTTGAGTGGGGCTAGCACAGATACGCAGTATTTT.

The chain combines TRBV5-8 with TRBJ1-1; no firm D call. There are 16 residues in the CDR3. V was cut by 4 bases and J by 3 bases, with 19 bases left in between. The germline V gene encodes CDR1 SGHTS and CDR2 YDEGEE. CDR3 nucleotide sequence: TGTGCCAGCAGCGATTTACTCAGGTATCGGGACACTGAAGCTTTCTTT. This translates into CASSDLLRYRDTEAFF.

This clone was counted once. The rearrangement joins TRBV9 to TRBJ2-1; TRBD2 matches at 10 bases. The germline V gene encodes CDR1 SGDLS and CDR2 YYNGEE. V shed 3 bases, J shed 5 bases, and the junction held 8 bases outside the gene matches. This CDR3 has 16 residues. The CDR3, as DNA: TGTGCCAGCAGCGGCTGGGCCGGGACTAGCGACAATGAGCAGTTCTTC. It is translated as CASSGWAGTSDNEQFF.

This clone was seen once. V is TRBV29-1 and J is TRBJ2-2; D not resolved. The CDR3 consists of 13 residues. The V end was cut by 7 bases, the J end by 0 bases, with 9 bases between. Germline V gene data show CDR1 as SQVTM and CDR2 as ANQGSEA. The CDR3 sequence is CSAPHANTGELFF. DNA for the CDR3: TGCAGCGCCCCCCACGCGAACACCGGGGAGCTGTTTTTT.

The V call is TRBV10-1, the J call TRBJ2-7, with D uncertain. Trimming removed 0 bases from V and 2 bases from J, with 14 bases in between. Germline lookup yields CDR1 WNHNN and CDR2 SYGVQD (reference sequence). The CDR3 consists of 16 residues. The CDR3: CASSESGPIHTYEQYF. The CDR3 nucleotides read TGCGCCAGCAGTGAGTCAGGACCGATTCACACCTACGAGCAGTACTTC.

The chain links TRBV29-1 to TRBJ1-3; the D is unclear. Trimming pared 5 bases from V and 4 bases from J, leaving 6 bases between. CDR3 length: 11 amino acids. CDR1 is SQVTM and CDR2 is ANQGSEA in the germline V gene. This CDR3 reads CSVLAGNTIYF. CDR3 nucleotide sequence: TGCAGCGTTCTGGCCGGAAACACCATATATTTT.

In this sample, this clone turned up a few times. V and J are TRBV19 and TRBJ2-1, with D tentatively TRBD2 (6 bases). CDR1 LNHDA and CDR2 SQIVND come from the germline V gene (reference sequence). Trimming cost V 8 bases and J 8 bases, with 22 bases left between them. This CDR3 is built from 15 residues. CDR3 sequence reads: CASGPAFSGAYEQFF. CDR3 DNA sequence: TGTGCCAGTGGACCAGCATTTTCGGGAGCTTATGAGCAGTTCTTC.

The V and J genes are TRBV6-5 and TRBJ2-7, with D maybe TRBD1 (5 bases). From germline, CDR1 is MNHEY and CDR2 SVGAGI. The CDR3 has 15 amino acids. Trimming stripped 5 bases from V and 3 bases from J, with 17 bases between. CDR3 in amino acids: CASSGEDRLHYEQYF. CDR3 nucleotide sequence: TGTGCCAGCAGTGGGGAAGACAGACTTCACTACGAGCAGTACTTC.

The chain has TRBV9 and TRBJ2-7, with 8 nucleotides matching TRBD2. The V and J ends lost 4 bases and 2 bases, in that order; junction bases with no gene match: 11. This CDR3 spans 16 amino acids. Germline values: CDR1 SGDLS, CDR2 YYNGEE. Here the CDR3 DNA reads TGTGCCAGCAGCCCCCCGGGGGGGGCGGAAACCTACGAGCAGTACTTC. Its translation is CASSPPGGAETYEQYF.

The chain carries TRBV29-1 and TRBJ2-5, with 12 bases lining up with TRBD2. Germline CDR1 is SQVTM and CDR2 is ANQGSEA. The CDR3 spans 16 residues. J was trimmed by 0 bases and V by 7 bases; bases with no gene match: 9. The CDR3 DNA is TGCAGCGCCTTATCTAGCGGGAGGGGGTACCAAGAGACCCAGTACTTC. This gives the protein CSALSSGRGYQETQYF.

The CDR3 spells CASSPSGMGEQFF. The CDR3 nucleotides read TGTGCCAGCAGCCCGAGCGGGATGGGGGAGCAGTTCTTC. The genes are TRBV7-3 and TRBJ2-1; 7 nucleotides align to TRBD2. The germline V gene encodes CDR1 SGHTA and CDR2 FQGTGA. The CDR3 covers 13 residues. J was trimmed by 10 bases and V by 5 bases; bases with no gene match: 8. The full variable domain, with the rest looked up from reference TRBV7-3 and TRBJ2-1, is GAGVSQTPSNKVTEKGKYVELRCDPISGHTALYWYRQSLGQGPEFLIYFQGTGAADDSGLPNDRFFAVRPEGSVSTLKIQRTERGDSAVYLCASSPSGMGEQFFGPGTRLTVL.

The rearrangement joins TRBV6-5 to TRBJ2-7; 7 bases are a match to TRBD1. This CDR3 is 14 amino acids long. Germline trimming cut 3 bases from V and 3 bases from J; bases unmatched to any gene: 5. Looked up from germline, CDR1 is MNHEY and CDR2 is SVGAGI. CDR3 bases: TGTGCCAGCAGTTATGGGGACAGAGACTACGAGCAGTACTTC. It specifies CASSYGDRDYEQYF.

This clone occurred a few times. The chain uses TRBV19 and TRBJ1-1; D gene ambiguous. The V end was cut by 5 bases, the J end by 8 bases, with 12 bases between. This CDR3 region has 12 residues. Germline CDR1 LNHDA, CDR2 SQIVND (reference sequence). Here the CDR3 DNA reads TGTGCCAGTAGTTCAGGAAGGAACGAAGCTTTCTTT. Translation gives CASSSGRNEAFF.

The sample holds a few counts of this clone. V usage is TRBV19 and J usage is TRBJ2-7; tentatively, D is TRBD1 (5 bases). The CDR3 is made up of 13 amino acids. The germline CDR1 and CDR2 sequences are LNHDA and SQIVND (reference sequence). The V gene lost 7 bases and the J gene lost 3 bases, with 13 bases spanning the gap. CDR3 protein: CASTPGQGYEQYF. The CDR3 DNA follows: TGTGCCAGTACCCCTGGTCAGGGCTACGAGCAGTACTTC.

The table lists this clone with a count of one. This chain uses TRBV30 with TRBJ2-1, with a tentative D call TRBD2 (5 bases). The CDR3 covers 16 residues. Trimming cost V 0 bases and J 5 bases, with 17 bases left between them. Germline V gene lookup returns CDR1 GTSNPN and CDR2 SVGIG (reference sequence). DNA of the CDR3: TGTGCCTGGAGTGTTCTCATAGGCGGGCTAGACAATGAGCAGTTCTTC. Encoded protein: CAWSVLIGGLDNEQFF. Variable domain in full (rest from reference TRBV30 and TRBJ2-1): SQTIHQWPATLVQPVGSPLSLECTVEGTSNPNLYWYRQAAGRGLQLLFYSVGIGQISSEVPQNLSASRPQDRQFILSSKKLLLSDSGFYLCAWSVLIGGLDNEQFFGPGTRLTVL.

The chain links TRBV28 to TRBJ2-7; the match to TRBD2 covers 14 bases. Per germline, CDR1 MDHEN and CDR2 SYDVKM. The CDR3 runs to 18 residues. The V segment lost 5 bases and the J segment 6 bases; nucleotides outside the gene matches: 15. The CDR3 sequence: CASSPPGRGLAGVGEQYF. The DNA for the CDR3 is TGTGCCAGCAGTCCCCCGGGACGGGGACTAGCGGGAGTTGGCGAGCAGTACTTC.

The chain couples TRBV19 to TRBJ2-7; 11 bases map to TRBD1. The germline V gene encodes CDR1 LNHDA and CDR2 SQIVND (reference sequence). The V segment lost 1 base and the J segment 6 bases; nucleotides outside the gene matches: 5. The CDR3 has 15 residues. The CDR3 nucleotides are TGTGCCAGTAGTATAGGCGGGACAGGGGGTTCCGAGCAGTACTTC. Protein: CASSIGGTGGSEQYF.

The chain couples TRBV29-1 to TRBJ2-7, with D hard to call. The V gene's germline CDR1 is SQVTM and CDR2 ANQGSEA. Trimming took off 0 bases at V and 4 bases at J, with 7 bases between the two ends. The CDR3 consists of 12 residues. Here the CDR3 DNA reads TGCAGCGTTGAAGATGACGGATACGAGCAGTACTTC. Translation: CSVEDDGYEQYF.

The chain is built from TRBV5-6 and TRBJ1-3, with TRBD1 matching 10 bases. The CDR3 is 17 amino acids. V lost 1 base to trimming and J lost 4 bases; unmatched junction nucleotides: 8. In germline, CDR1 is SGHDT, CDR2 YYEEEE. CDR3 in amino acids: CASSLSRQGALGNTIYF. The CDR3 bases are TGTGCCAGCAGCTTGTCTCGACAGGGGGCGTTAGGAAACACCATATATTTT.

The rearrangement joins TRBV4-1 to TRBJ2-1; TRBD2 agrees at 8 bases. The junction had 14 bases not matched to a gene; V was cut back by 3 bases and J by 16 bases. The CDR3 consists of 14 residues. CDR1 MGHRA and CDR2 YSYEKL come from the germline V gene. DNA of the CDR3: TGCGCCAGCAGCCAGGGGCTAGCGGGCCTTTCCCCTTTCTTC. Translation gives CASSQGLAGLSPFF.